This T cell receptor (beta chain) was retrieved from a study of T cell responses to AZD1222 COVID-19 vaccine. Using immunoSEQ multiplex PCR, the repertoire was profiled, and TCRdb retains in-frame clones only, with some absent. The sample lists approximately 190,000 clones; around 90% were seen once. The clonotype comes from an adult in good health. The sequencing used peripheral blood, collected on day 0 of AZD1222 vaccination.

CDR3 DNA: TGCGCCAGCAGCCGAGCCTCGGTCGACGAGCAGTACTTC. This translates into CASSRASVDEQYF. V and J are TRBV5-1 and TRBJ2-7; D uncertain. Germline values: CDR1 SGHRS, CDR2 YFSETQ. The ends were cut back, 4 bases at V and 5 bases at J, with 13 bases in the middle. The CDR3 loop spans 13 amino acids.